Only a few counts were recorded for the clone carrying this T cell receptor (beta chain). Its antigen is undetermined. This sample is drawn from a study of post-analysis software for immune sequencing data. Study summary: The patients showed relapsing-remitting, secondary progressive and progressive-relapsing multiple sclerosis courses. Regarding the study as a whole: A significant reduction in normalized Chao1 diversity was observed in multiple sclerosis patients versus controls. Samples made in the same batch grouped tightly together by F measure. Five TRBV segments, including TRBV5-6, TRBV5-1 and TRBV20-1, were more frequent in patients than controls.

TCR beta cDNA libraries included unique molecular identifiers. Some 500,000 cDNA molecules were obtained per 1 to 10 million input T cells. TCRdb processed the PCR reads anew with MiXCR; each CDR3 protein has one entry. The table has 750,000 to 950,000 distinct CDR3 sequences, about 50% seen once; the top ten hold under 6%. V shed 3 bases and J shed 3 bases, with 9 bases lying between them. Germline lookup yields CDR1 SEHNR and CDR2 FQNEAQ (reference sequence). The CDR3 contains 13 residues. The rearrangement uses TRBV7-9 and TRBJ2-7, with TRBD1 as a possible D gene (6 bases). The clonotype comes from a girl aged 5-17 years with multiple sclerosis. Source material: blood. The CDR3 here is CASSFGQFYEQYF. The DNA of the CDR3 is TGTGCCAGCAGCTTCGGACAGTTCTACGAGCAGTACTTC.